Included here is one T cell receptor (beta chain) sequence, with context. No antigen is known for it. Base quality data are lacking; no much larger clone is found one base away. This entry belongs to a study of cytomegalovirus exposure and HLA in healthy donors (dated by TCRdb to 2017 to 2019). For the wider study: An earlier analysis of roughly 500 of the donors reported about 290 Gb of sequence data and some 120 million unique TCR beta sequences from some 180 million T cells. In a later analysis, previously published TCR beta repertoires from about 670 donors were re-analyzed and high-resolution HLA genotyping was added so that TCR occurrence patterns could be studied. Every repertoire in the discovery cohort had been generated on one and the same sequencing platform. Class I and class II HLA loci were covered by the typing at four-digit resolution. Besides the first cohort of some 670 subjects, a separate validation cohort made up of 120 or so different subjects was used. The later analysis used no new phenotypic data to find candidate immune exposures, relying instead on TCR beta sequences and their occurrence across donors. Typing coverage varied by locus: roughly 629-630 donors for A, B, C, DRB1 and DQB1; 500 to 550 for DQA1; over 600 for DPA1; approximately 490 for DPB1. To predict cytomegalovirus infection status, the study brought together high-throughput TCR immunosequencing, statistical association of individual TCRs with disease status, and machine learning. The study was designed to test whether signatures of past pathogen exposure could be identified by cataloging public T cell receptors. A later genetic analysis took genome-wide SNP genotypes for about three fifths of the roughly 700 donors and used that subset as a discovery cohort. Among roughly 400 genotyped donors of the cohort, an average of around 240,000 unique TCR beta nucleotide sequences were sequenced per donor, roughly 20% of them non-productive. Using immunosequencing, the study profiled T cell repertoires from 666 subjects and related those repertoires to cytomegalovirus serostatus. An early release that covered roughly 600 HLA-typed donors contained approximately 300 gigabases of sequencing data and tens of millions of unique TCR sequences. Among the 398 genotyped donors, around 79% belonged to the genetic ancestry cluster associated with self-reported Caucasian donors. An earlier analysis of around 580 of the donors used high-throughput TCR beta sequencing to judge whether each TCR beta V gene segment behaved as functional or pseudogenic. About five DR-DQ haplotypes were handled as single units for association and clustering, since linkage in the cohort was strong. Donor age, sex, ethnicity and CMV serostatus were collected together with the repertoire data.

The cohort consisted of hundreds of healthy bone marrow donors. All cohort members were sampled while nominally healthy, although unrecorded immune exposures were likely present. The donor was CMV seronegative and was included in the group of several hundred seronegative cohort members. Each donor provided a peripheral blood sample, and peripheral blood mononuclear cells were used for TCR beta sequencing. The Qiagen DNeasy Blood Extraction Kit was used to extract genomic DNA from the blood cell samples. What the work shows at the level of the full study, not this receptor alone: Three of the identified cytomegalovirus-associated TCR beta chains were confirmed in vitro to be specific for cytomegalovirus antigens. The only immune exposure information available for the cohort was CMV serostatus. In a later analysis, HLA-associated TCR beta chains were found to be more clonally expanded and to have lower generation probabilities than equally common non-associated chains. At a false discovery rate of 0.05, a later analysis linked 16,000 or so TCR beta sequences to specific HLA alleles. In a later analysis, most CMV-associated TCR beta chains were found to appear HLA-restricted, with HLA associations seemingly driven largely by CMV exposure. Strong co-occurrence of HLA alleles, especially DR and DQ, made assigning TCR associations to individual alleles difficult. The authors suggested that the approach could potentially be extended to other disease states and immunological phenotypes. Because counts were too low, more than 15 rarely observed V segments, including chromosome 9 orphons, were excluded from the earlier analysis of several hundred of the donors. A further reported finding was that TCR beta sequences accurately predicted the HLA-A and HLA-B alleles for most subjects in the first cohort. The study listed 164 TCR beta chains as associated with cytomegalovirus. Linkage disequilibrium might explain the correlated functional status among segregating V segments, but an unknown experimental factor could not be ruled out. A cluster of highly shared sequence variants was judged likely to represent a technical artifact of the sequencing pipeline. Because some donors lacked HLA typing at each locus, the association tests relied only on the typed subset. According to a later analysis, TCR association rates differed among HLA loci, with DRB1 alleles showing the most associated TCRs and HLA-C alleles showing the fewest. An earlier analysis of approximately 570 of the donors showed that most TCR beta V segments appeared in productive rearrangements either about 87% or about 30% of the time, which broadly matched IMGT annotations. Sequencing depth was assumed to be roughly uniform across donors in the presence/absence analyses, though that assumption may not hold. The classifier was reported to diagnose cytomegalovirus status with high specificity and sensitivity in both the original and validation cohorts. A later genetic analysis reported fewer N-insertions in productive TCRs among donors in an Asian-associated ancestry cluster than the approximately 670-donor mean. In a later genetic analysis, a missense DCLRE1C variant was associated with V-gene and J-gene trimming of TCR beta chains, and the association was replicated in an independent cohort. In this cohort, only TCR beta chains were sequenced, and detectable features were limited by the absence of alpha or paired-chain data. According to a later analysis, parvovirus B19, influenza, CMV and Epstein-Barr virus appeared linked to several top co-occurrence clusters. While some public TCRs were present in many individuals, most TCR sequences turned up only very rarely across donors.

To prepare the library, the immunoSEQ multiplex PCR assay was applied. The multiplex PCR relied on a mix of 60 forward primers for TCR Vbeta segments and 13 reverse primers for TCR Jbeta segments. The CDR3 region of rearranged TCR beta genes was amplified from genomic DNA by a multiplex PCR assay. The amplified TCR beta libraries were sequenced on the Illumina HiSeq System as 87-base-pair reads. In the authors' own workflow: A later analysis tallied some 79 million unique TCR beta chains across the 610 or so repertoires, and some 12 million of those chains were shared by two or more donors. Raw reads were error-corrected and collapsed into unique sequences with a nearest-neighbor algorithm that merged closely related sequences to remove PCR and sequencing errors. V, D and J gene segments were assigned by aligning CDR3 sequences to IMGT reference sequences. For a sequence to be retained, a match of at least six nucleotides to both a V gene segment and a J gene segment was required. A rearrangement counted as productive if the CDR3 had no stop codons and remained in frame with V and J, and every other rearrangement counted as non-productive. CDR3 was defined by IMGT convention, running from the second conserved V-encoded cysteine to the conserved J-encoded phenylalanine. Sequences without an unambiguous match to a single V gene segment were excluded from the earlier analysis of several hundred of the donors. In an earlier analysis of approximately 590 of the donors, a V segment was called functional when productive rearrangements were above 56.7%, and segregating when the standard deviation between donors exceeded 5%. A statistical classification framework was built for diagnosing cytomegalovirus status from the catalog of TCR beta chain sequences. In a later analysis, TCR nucleotide sequences were compared against IMGT/GENE-DB human TR gene sequences so that V and J genes could be assigned. In a later analysis, CDR3 sequences and most-parsimonious VDJ recombination scenarios were assigned using the TCRdist pipeline. In a later analysis, each TCR beta chain was defined by its CDR3 amino acid sequence together with its V-gene family, and reads without a unique V-gene family were excluded. A later analysis removed 592 highly shared, low-generation-probability nucleotide sequences to deal with suspected cross-contamination and a sequencing artifact. In a later analysis, a clonal expansion index for each public chain was calculated from normalized within-repertoire ranks of inferred template counts. In a later analysis, generation probabilities were computed with a VDJ recombination model fitted to out-of-frame rearrangements, and the resulting probabilities were checked against IGoR. Hypergeometric tests were used in a later analysis to score TCR-TCR, TCR-HLA and TCR-CMV co-occurrence, with a repertoire-size bias correction applied to the TCR pairs. In a later analysis, false discovery rates were estimated by permuting HLA or CMV assignments 20 times. In a later analysis, co-occurring TCRs were grouped using DBSCAN, and TCRdist sequence similarity was added for clustering within HLA-allele-positive subsets. Repertoires with fewer than 30,000 or more than 120,000 public chains, plus five repertoires with anomalous nucleotide sharing, were excluded from co-occurrence clustering. In its TCRdb copy, this immuneACCESS table keeps in-frame sequences only and misses some clones. Where compared with another copy, unresolved V genes explain less than half of these, and the others have no known cause. V and J calls and clone size come straight from that table; D and trimming were deduced from the DNA. The sample has 140,000 or so clones on record, just under 70% of them singletons. Approximately 4.3% of the sample is in the top ten clones.

The source is a man between 60 and 70 years old in good health and CMV-seronegative. The sequencing sample was made of PBMCs.

The base sequence is TGTGCCAGCAGCCAAGAGGGCCCGAACACTGAAGCTTTCTTT. This gives the protein CASSQEGPNTEAFF. The rearranged chain carries TRBV4-2 and TRBJ1-1; the D gene cannot be named for sure. The CDR3 contains 14 residues, cysteine and phenylalanine counted. The retained sequence is limited to the CDR3, 42 bases, with the frame set at the first base. For CDR1 and CDR2, the germline V gene lists LGHNA and YNFKEQ. V is cut by 0 bases and J by 1 base, and the space between the germline ends is 6 bases.